The clone carrying this T cell receptor beta chain has just one count. What it binds is unknown. This entry comes from a study of neoadjuvant nivolumab and ipilimumab in lung cancer. Study details: The combination arm added day-1 ipilimumab 1 mg/kg to nivolumab 3 mg/kg on days 1, 15, 29.

Study-wide points: TCR richness and clonality were higher in tumors than adjacent uninvolved lung. Blood richness before therapy tracked richness in tumors resected after neoadjuvant therapy.

Germline CDR1 and CDR2: LGHNA and YSLEER. Trimming at V came to 0 bases and at J to 1 base, leaving 4 bases not matched to a gene. This CDR3 spans 17 amino acids. Profiling relied on immunoSEQ multiplex PCR, and the TCRdb table lists in-frame clones only, not all of them. The sample has approximately 19,000 clones, approximately 87% seen once. The source of this sequence is an adult with non-small cell lung cancer. The sequences come from peripheral blood, collected before neoadjuvant nivolumab, alone or with ipilimumab. The J gene is TRBJ2-1, the V gene TRBV4-3, with 9 bases lining up with TRBD2. CDR3 protein: CASSQDWLAGSYNEQFF. CDR3 nucleotide sequence: TGCGCCAGCAGCCAAGATTGGCTAGCGGGATCCTACAATGAGCAGTTCTTC.